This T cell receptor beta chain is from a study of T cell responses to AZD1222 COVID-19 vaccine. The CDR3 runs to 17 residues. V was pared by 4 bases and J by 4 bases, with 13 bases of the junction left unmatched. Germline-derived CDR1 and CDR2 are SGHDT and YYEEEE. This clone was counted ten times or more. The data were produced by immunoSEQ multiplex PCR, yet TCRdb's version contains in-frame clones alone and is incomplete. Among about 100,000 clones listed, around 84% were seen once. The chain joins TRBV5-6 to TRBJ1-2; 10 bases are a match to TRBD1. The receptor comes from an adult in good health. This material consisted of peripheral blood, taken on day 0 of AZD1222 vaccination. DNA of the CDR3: TGTGCCAGCAGCCCCATCCCGGGACAGGGGCCAACCTATGGCTACACCTTC. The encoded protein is CASSPIPGQGPTYGYTF.